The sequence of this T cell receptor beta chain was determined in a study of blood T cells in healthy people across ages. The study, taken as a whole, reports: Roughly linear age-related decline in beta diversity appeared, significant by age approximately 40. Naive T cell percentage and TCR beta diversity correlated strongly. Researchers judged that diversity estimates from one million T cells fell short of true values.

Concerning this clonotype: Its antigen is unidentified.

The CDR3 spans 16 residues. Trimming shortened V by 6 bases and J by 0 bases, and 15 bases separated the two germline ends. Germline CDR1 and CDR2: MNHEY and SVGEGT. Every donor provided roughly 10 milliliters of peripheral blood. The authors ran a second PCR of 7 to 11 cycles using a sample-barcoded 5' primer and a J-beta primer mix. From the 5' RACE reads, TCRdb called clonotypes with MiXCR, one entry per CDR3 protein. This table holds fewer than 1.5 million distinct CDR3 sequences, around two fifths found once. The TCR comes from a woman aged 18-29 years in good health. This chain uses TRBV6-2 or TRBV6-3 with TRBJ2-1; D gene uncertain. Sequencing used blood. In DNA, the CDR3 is TGTGCCAGCAGCGCATCGGGCACCAGCTCCTACAATGAGCAGTTCTTC. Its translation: CASSASGTSSYNEQFF.